A selection of T cell receptor beta chains follows, all from one sample in a study of T cell responses to AZD1222 COVID-19 vaccine. TCRdb keeps only in-frame clones here, not all; method: immunoSEQ multiplex PCR. The table includes about 120,000 clones, approximately 94% detected once. Sequenced material: peripheral blood, taken 28 days after the second AZD1222 dose. Receptors were obtained from an adult who received the AZD1222 COVID-19 vaccine. The CDR3 runs from the conserved cysteine through the conserved F or W. The D gene is left open where the match is weak. The size of a clone is reported for some rows only, either as once, few or many, or as a class for expanded clones.

d_call	v_call	j_call	clone_size	cdr3_aa	cdr3_nt
-	TRBV20-1	TRBJ1-1	once	CSASPRTEAFF	TGCAGTGCTAGCCCTAGGACTGAAGCTTTCTTT
-	TRBV7-9	TRBJ2-5	-	CASSGPGSQETQYF	TGTGCCAGCAGCGGTCCAGGGTCCCAAGAGACCCAGTACTTC
-	TRBV7-9	TRBJ2-7	-	CASSPNGDTYEQYF	TGTGCCAGCAGCCCAAATGGGGACACGTACGAGCAGTACTTC
-	TRBV28	TRBJ2-4	-	CASSFRDIQYF	TGTGCCAGCAGTTTCAGAGACATTCAGTACTTC
TRBD1	TRBV6-2/TRBV6-3	TRBJ2-1	-	CASSYEDRIYNEQFF	TGTGCCAGCAGTTACGAGGACAGGATCTACAATGAGCAGTTCTTC
TRBD1	TRBV19	TRBJ1-2	-	CASSTGTGAAYGYTF	TGTGCCAGTAGTACGGGGACAGGGGCGGCATATGGCTACACCTTC
-	TRBV5-6	TRBJ2-5	-	CASSLLSLAQETQYF	TGTGCCAGCAGCTTGCTCTCATTAGCTCAAGAGACCCAGTACTTC
-	TRBV5-1	TRBJ1-6	-	CASSSTGSSYNSPLHF	TGCGCCAGCAGCTCGACTGGGAGCTCCTATAATTCACCCCTCCACTTT
-	TRBV19	TRBJ1-6	-	CASSLGNYNSPLHF	TGTGCCAGTAGTCTGGGGAACTATAATTCACCCCTCCACTTT
TRBD2	TRBV19	TRBJ2-5	-	CASSRTSGETQYF	TGTGCCAGTAGTAGGACTAGCGGAGAGACCCAGTACTTC
-	TRBV7-9	TRBJ1-1	-	CASSHTRREAFF	TGTGCCAGCAGTCATACCAGGAGGGAAGCTTTCTTT
-	TRBV10-3	TRBJ1-1	-	CAISERSGQNTEAFF	TGTGCCATCAGTGAGCGATCGGGACAAAACACTGAAGCTTTCTTT
TRBD1	TRBV4-1	TRBJ1-2	-	CASSQGRSLGRGHYGYTF	TGCGCCAGCAGCCAAGGTCGTTCCCTGGGCAGGGGGCATTATGGCTACACCTTC
TRBD2	TRBV7-9	TRBJ2-3	-	CADHGSGSSTDTQYF	TGTGCCGACCATGGGAGCGGGAGCAGTACAGATACGCAGTATTTT
TRBD1	TRBV4-1	TRBJ2-7	-	CASSQETGFLSYEQYF	TGCGCCAGCAGCCAAGAGACAGGGTTCCTTTCCTACGAGCAGTACTTC
TRBD1	TRBV9	TRBJ2-7	-	CASSSTGGPPLEQYF	TGTGCCAGCAGCTCTACAGGGGGCCCCCCCTTGGAGCAGTACTTC
-	TRBV4-1	TRBJ1-5	-	CASSQDRWESNQPQHF	TGCGCCAGCAGCCAGGATCGATGGGAGAGCAATCAGCCCCAGCATTTT
-	TRBV25-1	TRBJ1-1	-	CASSLSRGVAEAFF	TGTGCCAGCAGTCTGTCAAGGGGGGTGGCTGAAGCTTTCTTT
-	TRBV19	TRBJ1-1	-	CASMSRSQAFF	TGTGCCAGTATGTCCCGCTCACAAGCTTTCTTT
-	TRBV25-1	TRBJ1-4	-	CASSELGGRNEKLFF	TGTGCCAGCAGTGAATTGGGGGGGCGGAATGAAAAACTGTTTTTT
TRBD1	TRBV7-2	TRBJ1-4	-	CATARDRVNEKLFF	TGTGCCACAGCCCGGGACAGGGTAAACGAAAAACTGTTTTTT
TRBD2	TRBV5-1	TRBJ2-5	-	CASSLSGTSGRVRRETQYF	TGCGCCAGCAGCTTATCCGGGACTAGCGGGAGAGTACGACGAGAGACCCAGTACTTC
-	TRBV18	TRBJ2-7	-	CASSLNGGEQYF	TGTGCCAGCTCACTAAACGGGGGCGAGCAGTACTTC
-	TRBV7-2	TRBJ2-1	-	CASSFYNEQFF	TGTGCCAGCAGCTTCTACAATGAGCAGTTCTTC
TRBD1	TRBV27	TRBJ2-7	few	CASSFKQGALVEQYF	TGTGCCAGCAGTTTCAAACAGGGGGCGCTTGTCGAGCAGTACTTC
TRBD2	TRBV2	TRBJ2-5	-	CASSGPSGGQETQYF	TGTGCCAGCAGTGGGCCTAGCGGAGGTCAAGAGACCCAGTACTTC
-	TRBV4-1	TRBJ1-1	-	CASSPSMNTEAFF	TGCGCCAGCAGCCCTTCCATGAACACTGAAGCTTTCTTT
TRBD1	TRBV10-3	TRBJ1-4	-	CAISRGTDEKLFF	TGTGCCATCAGCCGAGGGACAGATGAAAAACTGTTTTTT
-	TRBV9	TRBJ1-6	-	CASSVERGWGSPLHF	TGTGCCAGCAGCGTAGAGCGAGGGTGGGGTTCACCCCTCCACTTT
-	TRBV6-5	TRBJ2-3	-	CASSYGDTRTDTQYF	TGTGCCAGCAGTTACGGGGACACCCGCACAGATACGCAGTATTTT
-	TRBV19	TRBJ1-2	-	CASSWGYYGYTF	TGTGCCAGTAGCTGGGGCTACTATGGCTACACCTTC